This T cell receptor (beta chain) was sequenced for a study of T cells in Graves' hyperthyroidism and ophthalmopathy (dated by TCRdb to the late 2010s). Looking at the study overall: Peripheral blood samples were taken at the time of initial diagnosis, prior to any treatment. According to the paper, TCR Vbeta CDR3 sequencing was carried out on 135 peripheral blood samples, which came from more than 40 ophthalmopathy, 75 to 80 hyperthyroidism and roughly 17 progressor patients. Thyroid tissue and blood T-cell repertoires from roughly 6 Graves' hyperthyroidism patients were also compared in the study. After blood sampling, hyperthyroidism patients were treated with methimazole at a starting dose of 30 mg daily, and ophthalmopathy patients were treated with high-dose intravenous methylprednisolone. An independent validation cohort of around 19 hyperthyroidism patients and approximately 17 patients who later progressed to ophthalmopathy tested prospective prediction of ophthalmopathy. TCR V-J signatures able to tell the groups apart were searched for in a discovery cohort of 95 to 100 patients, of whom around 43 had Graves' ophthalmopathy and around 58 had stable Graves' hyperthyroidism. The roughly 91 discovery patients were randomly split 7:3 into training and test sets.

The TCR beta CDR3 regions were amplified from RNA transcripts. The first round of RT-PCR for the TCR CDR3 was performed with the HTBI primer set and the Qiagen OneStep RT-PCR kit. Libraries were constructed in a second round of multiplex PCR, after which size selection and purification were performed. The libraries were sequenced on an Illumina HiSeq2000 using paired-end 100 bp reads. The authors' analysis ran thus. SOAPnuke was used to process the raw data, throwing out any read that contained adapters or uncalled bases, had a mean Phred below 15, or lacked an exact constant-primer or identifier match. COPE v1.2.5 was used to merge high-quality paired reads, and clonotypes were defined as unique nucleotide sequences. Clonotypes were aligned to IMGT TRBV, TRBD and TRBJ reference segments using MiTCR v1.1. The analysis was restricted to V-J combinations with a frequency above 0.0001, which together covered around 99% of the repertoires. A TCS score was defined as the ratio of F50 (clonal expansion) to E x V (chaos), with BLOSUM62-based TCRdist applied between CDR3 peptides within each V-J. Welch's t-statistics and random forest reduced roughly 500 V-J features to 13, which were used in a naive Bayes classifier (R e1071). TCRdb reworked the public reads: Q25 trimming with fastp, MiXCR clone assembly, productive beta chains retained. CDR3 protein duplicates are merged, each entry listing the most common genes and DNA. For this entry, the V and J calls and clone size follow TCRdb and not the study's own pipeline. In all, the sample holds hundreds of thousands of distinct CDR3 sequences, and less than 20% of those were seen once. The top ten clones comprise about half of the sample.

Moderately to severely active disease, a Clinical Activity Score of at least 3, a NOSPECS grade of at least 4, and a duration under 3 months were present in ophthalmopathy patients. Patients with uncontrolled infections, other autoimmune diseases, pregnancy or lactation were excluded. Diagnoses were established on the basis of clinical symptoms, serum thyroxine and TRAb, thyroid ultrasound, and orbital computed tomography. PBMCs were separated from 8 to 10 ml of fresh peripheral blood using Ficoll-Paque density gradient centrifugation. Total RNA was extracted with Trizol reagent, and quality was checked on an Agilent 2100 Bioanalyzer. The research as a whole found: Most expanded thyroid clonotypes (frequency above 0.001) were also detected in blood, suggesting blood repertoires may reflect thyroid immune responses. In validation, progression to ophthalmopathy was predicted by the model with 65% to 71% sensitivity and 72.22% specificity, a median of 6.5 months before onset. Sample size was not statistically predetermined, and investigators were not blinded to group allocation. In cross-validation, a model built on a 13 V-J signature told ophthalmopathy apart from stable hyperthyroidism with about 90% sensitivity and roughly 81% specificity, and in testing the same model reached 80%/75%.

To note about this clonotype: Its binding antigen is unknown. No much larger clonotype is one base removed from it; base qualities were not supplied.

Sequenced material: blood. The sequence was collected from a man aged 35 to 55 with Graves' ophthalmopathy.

The CDR3 region: CASSIGGGAYEQYF. Read as DNA, the sequence is TGTGCCAGTAGTATTGGGGGGGGAGCCTACGAGCAGTACTTC. The V and J segments used are TRBV19 and TRBJ2-7; 7 middle bases align to TRBD2. CDR1 and CDR2 are read off the germline V gene (reference sequence) as LNHDA and SQIVND. V trim: 3 bases; J trim: 2 bases; unmatched bases: 4. Including cysteine and phenylalanine, the CDR3 has 14 amino acids. Solely the CDR3 DNA is kept, with 42 bases framed from the first base.